The 21 T cell receptor beta chains below all came from one sample that was sequenced in a study of radiotherapy plus CTLA-4 blockade in lung cancer. The method was immunoSEQ multiplex PCR; TCRdb's version includes in-frame clones alone and lacks a portion of them. The sample contains some 92,000 clones, more than 75% of which appear only once. This specimen consisted of peripheral blood, obtained from a patient treated with radiotherapy plus ipilimumab. These receptor sequences come from a human donor with non-small cell lung cancer who had a partial response to radiotherapy plus ipilimumab.

The chain joins TRBV18 to TRBJ1-1; possible D gene TRBD1, 5 bases. This CDR3 comprises 13 residues. V lost 3 bases, J lost 3 bases, and 8 bases lay in between. Germline V gene data show CDR1 as KGHSH and CDR2 as LQKENI. The CDR3 is CASSPDIHTEAFF. CDR3 in DNA: TGTGCCAGCTCACCGGACATCCACACTGAAGCTTTCTTT.

This sequence joins TRBV5-1 and TRBJ2-3; D gene uncertain. V gave up 4 bases and J gave up 0 bases, with 15 bases separating them. From germline, CDR1 is SGHRS and CDR2 YFSETQ. CDR3 length: 16 amino acids. In nucleotides, the CDR3 is TGCGCCAGCAGCCCTTCCCAGGCCGGAAGCACAGATACGCAGTATTTT. Protein: CASSPSQAGSTDTQYF.

This chain uses TRBV7-2 with TRBJ2-3, with a possible D match to TRBD1 (6 bases). Trimming shortened V by 5 bases and J by 2 bases, and 14 bases separated the two germline ends. The CDR3 runs to 15 residues. Germline V gene data show CDR1 as SGHTA and CDR2 as FQGNSA. The CDR3: CASSPTGHATDTQYF. CDR3 coding DNA: TGTGCCAGCAGCCCAACGGGACACGCCACAGATACGCAGTATTTT.

This sequence joins TRBV30 and TRBJ2-7; a possible D gene is TRBD2 (6 bases). Germline V lookup: CDR1 GTSNPN, CDR2 SVGIG (reference sequence). The CDR3 covers 14 residues. V lost 5 bases, J lost 2 bases, and 16 bases lay in between. In DNA, the CDR3 is TGTGCCTGGGGGGGGATGGGGATTACCTACGAGCAGTACTTC. This translates into CAWGGMGITYEQYF.

The V and J genes are TRBV5-1 and TRBJ2-5; 9 nucleotides align to TRBD1. This CDR3 has 15 residues. Germline assignment: CDR1 SGHRS and CDR2 YFSETQ. V lost 4 bases and J lost 4; bases outside the gene matches: 8. CDR3 loop: CASSVGQGKGETQYF. CDR3 bases: TGCGCCAGCAGCGTGGGACAGGGAAAGGGAGAGACCCAGTACTTC.

The gene calls are TRBV19 and TRBJ1-1; 7 positions match TRBD1. Germline values: CDR1 LNHDA, CDR2 SQIVND (reference sequence). Trimming cost V 3 bases and J 6 bases; bases outside gene matches: 7. The CDR3 consists of 14 residues. DNA for the CDR3: TGTGCCAGTAGTATGGGAAGGGGGCTCGCTGAAGCTTTCTTT. Encoded protein: CASSMGRGLAEAFF.

The chain recombines TRBV7-8 with TRBJ1-1; D remains unclear. Deletions cut 6 bases from V and 3 bases from J, with 14 bases between. CDR1 SGHVS and CDR2 FQNEAQ come from the germline V gene. The CDR3 sequence is 14 residues long. DNA of the CDR3: TGTGCCAGCAGTATCCTAGACCGAGACACTGAAGCTTTCTTT. As protein: CASSILDRDTEAFF.

J is TRBJ2-7 and V is TRBV6-6; 7 bases fit TRBD1. This CDR3 is built from 15 residues. V shed 0 bases, J shed 2 bases, and the junction held 4 bases outside the gene matches. CDR1 is MNHNY and CDR2 is SVGAGI in the germline V gene (reference sequence). CDR3 DNA: TGTGCCAGCAGTTACTCGGAGACAGGGCCCTACGAGCAGTACTTC. Protein sequence: CASSYSETGPYEQYF.

The V gene is TRBV6-1, the J gene TRBJ2-7; unclear D gene. V was shortened by 8 bases and J by 3 bases, with 20 bases between the two germline ends. Germline CDR1 and CDR2: MNHNS and SASEGT. CDR3 length equals 15 residues. This CDR3 is CASFPSQATRYEQYF. In DNA, the CDR3 is TGTGCCAGCTTCCCGTCTCAGGCTACCCGCTACGAGCAGTACTTC.

V and J are TRBV6-4 and TRBJ2-7; D uncertain. Germline V gives CDR1 MRHNA, CDR2 SNTAGT. The V gene lost 2 bases and the J gene lost 0 bases, with 14 bases spanning the gap. The CDR3 loop spans 16 amino acids. CDR3 coding DNA: TGTGCCAGCAGTGACCCTCCTTTGGCTAGCTCCTACGAGCAGTACTTC. Protein product: CASSDPPLASSYEQYF.

The genes are TRBV30 and TRBJ2-4, with D perhaps TRBD2 (6 bases). V was cut by 7 bases and J by 4 bases, with 17 bases left in between. The V gene's germline CDR1 is GTSNPN and CDR2 SVGIG (reference sequence). This CDR3 has 14 residues. The CDR3 region is CAFSAGNLKNIQYF. The CDR3 DNA is TGTGCCTTCTCGGCGGGAAACCTAAAAAACATTCAGTACTTC.

The chain is built from TRBV27 and TRBJ2-1, with D possibly TRBD2 on 5 matching bases. V was pared by 2 bases and J by 0 bases, with 5 bases between. CDR1 MNHEY and CDR2 SMNVEV come from the germline V gene (reference sequence). The CDR3 contains 14 residues. DNA for the CDR3: TGTGCCAGCAGTTTAGGGAGCTCCTACAATGAGCAGTTCTTC. Translating it yields CASSLGSSYNEQFF.

V is TRBV11-2 and J is TRBJ2-1; a weak D match, TRBD1 (6 bases). V lost 0 bases, J lost 7 bases, and 22 bases lay in between. CDR3 length equals 18 residues. Germline CDR1 is SGHAT and CDR2 is FQNNGV. CDR3 region: CASSLDLLMGADKNEQFF. The CDR3 DNA is TGTGCCAGCAGCTTAGATCTTTTAATGGGGGCCGATAAGAATGAGCAGTTCTTC.

In its sample, this clone was seen once. This chain uses TRBV7-2 with TRBJ2-2; TRBD1 matches at 10 bases. The CDR3 has 15 residues. Germline trimming cut 5 bases from V and 7 bases from J; bases unmatched to any gene: 7. Germline CDR1 SGHTA, CDR2 FQGNSA. The CDR3 reads CASSPDRGRGGELFF. The CDR3 bases are TGTGCCAGCAGCCCAGACAGGGGGCGGGGCGGGGAGCTGTTTTTT.

Concerning this clone itself: The same CDR3 can be traced to other DNA sequences in this sample. The rearrangement joins TRBV18 to TRBJ1-4; D remains unclear. From germline, CDR1 is KGHSH and CDR2 LQKENI. Trimming took 3 bases from V and 0 from J, leaving 11 bases between them. The CDR3 runs to 16 residues. CDR3: CASSPGPQATNEKLFF. The CDR3 DNA reads TGTGCCAGCTCACCGGGTCCCCAGGCAACTAATGAAAAACTGTTTTTT.

V usage is TRBV27 and J usage is TRBJ1-4, with TRBD1 identical over 12 bases. V was clipped by 4 bases and J by 7 bases; unmatched bases: 7. CDR1 MNHEY and CDR2 SMNVEV come from the germline V gene (reference sequence). This CDR3 has 16 amino acids. CDR3 sequence (DNA): TGTGCCAGCAGTTCGGGACAGGGGGCGCGGGGTGAAAAACTGTTTTTT. Protein product: CASSSGQGARGEKLFF.

The chain employs TRBV28 and TRBJ2-2, with D possibly matching TRBD2 (6 bases). This CDR3 region has 18 residues. Trimming took off 5 bases at V and 0 bases at J, with 19 bases between the two ends. CDR1 MDHEN and CDR2 SYDVKM come from the germline V gene. The CDR3 here is CASSLGLRGFANTGELFF. The CDR3 DNA reads TGTGCCAGCAGTCTTGGACTAAGGGGATTCGCGAACACCGGGGAGCTGTTTTTT.

The DNA of the CDR3 is TGTGCCAGCTCACCGGGGACAGGGGAAATCTATGGCTACACCTTC. Translating gives CASSPGTGEIYGYTF. The genes are TRBV18 and TRBJ1-2; 10 bases align to TRBD1. With 3 bases clipped from V and 4 bases from J, the junction kept 5 bases outside the gene matches. Germline V lookup: CDR1 KGHSH, CDR2 LQKENI. There are 15 residues in the CDR3.

The rearrangement uses TRBV2 and TRBJ2-2, with 11 bases aligning to TRBD2. Germline V gene data show CDR1 as SNHLY and CDR2 as FYNNEI. Trimming cost V 8 bases and J 1 base; bases outside gene matches: 3. This CDR3 spans 15 amino acids. The chain's CDR3 is CASVGTSGNTGELFF. Here the CDR3 DNA reads TGTGCCAGCGTCGGGACTAGCGGGAACACCGGGGAGCTGTTTTTT.

The J gene is TRBJ2-1, the V gene TRBV5-1; TRBD2 agrees at 9 bases. This CDR3 contains 15 residues. Germline V gene data show CDR1 as SGHRS and CDR2 as YFSETQ. V shed 4 bases and J 0 bases; nucleotides not matched to a gene: 2. CDR3 nucleotide sequence: TGCGCCAGCAGCCTTAGCGGGAGCTCCTACAATGAGCAGTTCTTC. It is translated as CASSLSGSSYNEQFF.

The V call is TRBV7-8, the J call TRBJ2-5; the match to TRBD1 covers 7 bases. CDR3 length equals 15 residues. The J segment lost 5 bases and the V segment lost 5 bases, leaving 11 bases of the junction unmatched. The germline V gene encodes CDR1 SGHVS and CDR2 FQNEAQ. This CDR3 is CASSPHRGSRETQYF. DNA for the CDR3: TGTGCCAGCAGCCCGCACAGGGGCTCACGGGAGACCCAGTACTTC.